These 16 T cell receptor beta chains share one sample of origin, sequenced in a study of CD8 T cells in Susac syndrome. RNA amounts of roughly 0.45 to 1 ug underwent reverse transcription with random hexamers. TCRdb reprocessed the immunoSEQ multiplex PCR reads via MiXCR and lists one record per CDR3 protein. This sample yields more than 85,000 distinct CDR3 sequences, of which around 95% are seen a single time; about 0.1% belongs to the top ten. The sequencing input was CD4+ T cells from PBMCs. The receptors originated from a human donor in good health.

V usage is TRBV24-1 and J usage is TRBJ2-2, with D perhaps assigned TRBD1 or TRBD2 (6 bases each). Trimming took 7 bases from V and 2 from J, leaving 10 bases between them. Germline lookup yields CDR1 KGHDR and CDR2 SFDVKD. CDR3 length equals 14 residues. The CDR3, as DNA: TGTGCCACCAGCCCGGGGGCCAACACCGGGGAGCTGTTTTTT. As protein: CATSPGANTGELFF.

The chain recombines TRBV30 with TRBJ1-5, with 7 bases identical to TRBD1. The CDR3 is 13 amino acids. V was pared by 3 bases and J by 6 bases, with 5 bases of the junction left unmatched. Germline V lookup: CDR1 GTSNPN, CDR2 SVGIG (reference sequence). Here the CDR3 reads CAWSRTGGQPQHF. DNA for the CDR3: TGTGCCTGGAGCCGGACAGGAGGTCAGCCCCAGCATTTT.

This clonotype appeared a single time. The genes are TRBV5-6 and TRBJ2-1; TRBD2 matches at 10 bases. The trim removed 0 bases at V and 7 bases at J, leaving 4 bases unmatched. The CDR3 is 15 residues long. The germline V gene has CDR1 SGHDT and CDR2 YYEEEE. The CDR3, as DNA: TGTGCCAGCAGCTTGGTAGCGGGGGGAAGGAATGAGCAGTTCTTC. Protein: CASSLVAGGRNEQFF.

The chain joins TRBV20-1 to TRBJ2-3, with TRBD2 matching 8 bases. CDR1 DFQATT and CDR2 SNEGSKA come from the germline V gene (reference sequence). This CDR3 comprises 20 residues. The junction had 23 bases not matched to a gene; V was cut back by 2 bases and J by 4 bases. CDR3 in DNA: TGCAGTGCTAGATCCCCGGACCGCCCAACTAGCGGAACTAGCGCAGATACGCAGTATTTT. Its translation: CSARSPDRPTSGTSADTQYF.

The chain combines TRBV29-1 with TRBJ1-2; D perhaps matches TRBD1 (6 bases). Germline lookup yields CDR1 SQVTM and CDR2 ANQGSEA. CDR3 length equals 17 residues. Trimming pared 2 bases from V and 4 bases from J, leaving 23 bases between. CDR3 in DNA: TGCAGCGTTGAACCCTCGGACAGCAGTGCTCTAGTCTATGGCTACACCTTC. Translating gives CSVEPSDSSALVYGYTF.

The DNA for the CDR3 is TGTGCCAGCAGTGGGACGGTGAACACTGAAGCTTTCTTT. Its translation: CASSGTVNTEAFF. The chain recombines TRBV12-3 or TRBV12-4 with TRBJ1-1, with a weak D call TRBD1 (5 bases). V lost 5 bases to trimming and J lost 0 bases, with 7 bases between them. The CDR3 totals 13 residues.

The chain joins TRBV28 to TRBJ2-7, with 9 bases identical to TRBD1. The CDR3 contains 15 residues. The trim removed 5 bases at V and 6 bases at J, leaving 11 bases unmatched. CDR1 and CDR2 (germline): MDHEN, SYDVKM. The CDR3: CASSHLPGQGLEQYF. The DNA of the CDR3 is TGTGCCAGCAGTCATCTCCCGGGACAGGGTCTCGAGCAGTACTTC.

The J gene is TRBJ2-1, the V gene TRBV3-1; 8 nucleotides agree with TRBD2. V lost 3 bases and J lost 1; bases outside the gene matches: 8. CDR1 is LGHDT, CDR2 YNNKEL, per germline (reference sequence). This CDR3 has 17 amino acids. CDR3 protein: CASSQGLVFGSYNEQFF. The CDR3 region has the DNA TGTGCCAGCAGCCAGGGACTAGTATTTGGGTCCTACAATGAGCAGTTCTTC.

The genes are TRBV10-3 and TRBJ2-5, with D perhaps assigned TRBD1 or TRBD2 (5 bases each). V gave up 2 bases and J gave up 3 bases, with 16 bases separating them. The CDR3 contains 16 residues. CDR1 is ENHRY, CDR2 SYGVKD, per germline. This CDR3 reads CAISETSGTPKETQYF. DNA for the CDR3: TGTGCCATCAGTGAGACCTCCGGGACCCCCAAAGAGACCCAGTACTTC.

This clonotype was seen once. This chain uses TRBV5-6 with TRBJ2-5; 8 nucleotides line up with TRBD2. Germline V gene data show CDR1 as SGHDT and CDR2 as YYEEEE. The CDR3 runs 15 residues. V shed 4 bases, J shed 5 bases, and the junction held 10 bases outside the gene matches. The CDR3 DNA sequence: TGTGCCAGCAGCGCGGACAGCGGGAGAAGGGAGACCCAGTACTTC. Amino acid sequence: CASSADSGRRETQYF.

CDR3 loop: CASSPLLAGEGSEQFF. CDR3 nucleotides: TGCGCCAGCAGCCCATTACTAGCGGGAGAAGGGAGTGAGCAGTTCTTC. V is TRBV5-1 and J is TRBJ2-1, with TRBD2 matching over 11 bases. The CDR3 has 16 residues. The germline V gene has CDR1 SGHRS and CDR2 YFSETQ. V lost 4 bases to trimming and J lost 9 bases; unmatched junction nucleotides: 12.

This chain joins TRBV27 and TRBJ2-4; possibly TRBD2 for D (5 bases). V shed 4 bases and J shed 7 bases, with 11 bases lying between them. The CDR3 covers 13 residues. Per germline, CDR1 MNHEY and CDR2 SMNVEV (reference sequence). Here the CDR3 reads CASSYQDSNIQYF. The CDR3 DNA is TGTGCCAGCAGTTACCAGGACTCGAACATTCAGTACTTC.

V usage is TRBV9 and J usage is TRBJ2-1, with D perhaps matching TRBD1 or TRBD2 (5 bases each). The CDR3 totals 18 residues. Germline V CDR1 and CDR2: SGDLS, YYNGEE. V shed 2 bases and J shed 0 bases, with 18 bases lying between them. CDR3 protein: CASSVWGRGVGSYNEQFF. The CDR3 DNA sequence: TGTGCCAGCAGCGTTTGGGGGAGAGGGGTGGGCTCCTACAATGAGCAGTTCTTC.

The CDR3 loop is CASSAIGTGEGSPLHF. The DNA for the CDR3 is TGTGCCAGCAGCGCCATCGGGACAGGGGAAGGGTCACCCCTCCACTTT. V and J are TRBV28 and TRBJ1-6, with 10 bases aligning to TRBD1. The V segment lost 6 bases and the J segment 10 bases; nucleotides outside the gene matches: 12. The germline gives CDR1 MDHEN, CDR2 SYDVKM. This CDR3 is built from 16 residues.

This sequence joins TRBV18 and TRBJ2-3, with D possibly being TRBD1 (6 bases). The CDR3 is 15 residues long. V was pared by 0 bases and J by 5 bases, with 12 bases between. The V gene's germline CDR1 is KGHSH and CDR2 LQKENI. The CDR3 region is CASSPPSGVGDTQYF. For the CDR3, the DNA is TGTGCCAGCTCACCACCGTCAGGGGTCGGAGATACGCAGTATTTT.

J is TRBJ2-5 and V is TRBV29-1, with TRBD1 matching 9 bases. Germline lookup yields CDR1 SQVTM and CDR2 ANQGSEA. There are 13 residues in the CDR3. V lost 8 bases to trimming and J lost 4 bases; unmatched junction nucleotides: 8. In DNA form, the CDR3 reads TGCAGCACTCGGACAGGGGAGGCAGAGACCCAGTACTTC. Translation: CSTRTGEAETQYF.